This T cell receptor beta chain was identified during a study of blood T cells in healthy people across ages. Findings of the study overall: There was a strong correlation between TCR beta diversity and naive T cell percentage. Diversity was estimated from one million T cells, and these estimates were considered underestimates.

This clonotype was detected a few times. Its antigen is currently unknown. Every donor contributed around 10 milliliters of peripheral blood by blood draw. It was with a sample-barcoded 5' primer and a J-beta primer mix that a second PCR of roughly 7 to 12 cycles was run. Each cDNA molecule was tagged by a template-switch adaptor with 12 random nucleotides. Each CDR3 protein gets one entry after TCRdb re-called the 5' RACE reads with MiXCR. Of 1,100,000 or so distinct CDR3 sequences in the sample, 40% to 50% were seen once. This CDR3 is built from 16 residues. Trimming cost V 6 bases and J 4 bases; bases outside gene matches: 10. Germline CDR1 is DFQATT and CDR2 is SNEGSKA (reference sequence).

The TCR sequence derives from a woman aged 60-70 years in good health. This chain connects TRBV20-1 to TRBJ2-3, with TRBD2 matching 13 bases. The sequencing input was blood. As DNA, the CDR3 is TGCAGTGCCGACGGACTAGCGGGAGATATCGCAGATACGCAGTATTTT. It codes for CSADGLAGDIADTQYF.